A selection of T cell receptor beta chains follows, all from one sample in a study of blood T cell repertoires in COVID-19. The data were produced by immunoSEQ multiplex PCR, yet TCRdb's version contains in-frame clones alone and is incomplete. This table has about 90,000 clones, 75% to 90% appearing once. The specimen was peripheral blood. These receptors came from a human donor in a cohort sampled during active COVID-19. The CDR3 runs from the conserved cysteine through the conserved F or W. The D gene is left open where the match is weak. The size of a clone is reported for some rows only, either as once, few or many, or as a class for expanded clones.

TRBD2 | TRBJ2-4 | 17 | TRBV5-1 | NA | CASSSGLAGTSKNIQYF | TGCGCCAGCAGCTCAGGACTAGCGGGGACGTCCAAAAACATTCAGTACTTC
NA | TRBJ2-2 | 13 | TRBV7-9 | NA | CASRPQGSGELFF | TGTGCCAGCAGGCCACAGGGATCCGGGGAGCTGTTTTTT
NA | TRBJ1-5 | 10 | TRBV20-1 | NA | CSVGDQPQHF | TGCAGTGTCGGAGATCAGCCCCAGCATTTT
NA | TRBJ1-1 | 14 | TRBV5-1 | many | CASSFQGKGTEAFF | TGCGCCAGCAGCTTTCAGGGGAAGGGCACTGAAGCTTTCTTT
TRBD2 | TRBJ2-5 | 13 | TRBV11-2 | NA | CASSPGLVGTQYF | TGTGCCAGCAGCCCAGGACTAGTGGGGACCCAGTACTTC
NA | TRBJ2-2 | 16 | TRBV14 | NA | CASSQVGQVNTGELFF | TGTGCCAGCAGCCAAGTCGGCCAGGTGAACACCGGGGAGCTGTTTTTT
NA | TRBJ1-2 | 14 | TRBV27 | NA | CASSSNRANYGYTF | TGTGCCAGCAGTTCAAACAGGGCTAACTATGGCTACACCTTC
TRBD2 | TRBJ2-5 | 16 | TRBV5-1 | NA | CASSLVGLAGQETQYF | TGCGCCAGCAGCTTGGTGGGACTAGCGGGGCAAGAGACCCAGTACTTC
NA | TRBJ2-1 | 16 | TRBV6-1 | many | CASSAILAVPGNEQFF | TGTGCCAGCAGTGCAATTTTAGCGGTGCCTGGGAATGAGCAGTTCTTC
NA | TRBJ1-1 | 14 | TRBV7-9 | once | CASSLDAYNTEAFF | TGTGCCAGCAGCTTAGACGCGTATAACACTGAAGCTTTCTTT
NA | TRBJ1-3 | 16 | TRBV7-8 | NA | CASSSPQGTSGNTIYF | TGTGCCAGCAGCTCACCACAGGGAACCTCTGGAAACACCATATATTTT
NA | TRBJ1-2 | 12 | TRBV30 | NA | CAWVTGRYGYTF | TGTGCCTGGGTTACAGGGAGATATGGCTACACCTTC
NA | TRBJ2-4 | 13 | TRBV12-3/TRBV12-4 | NA | CASSLGLWEIQYF | TGTGCCAGCAGTTTAGGGCTCTGGGAGATTCAGTACTTC
NA | TRBJ2-2 | 17 | TRBV4-2 | NA | CASSQEMAGSVVRELFF | TGTGCCAGCAGCCAAGAAATGGCAGGGTCGGTGGTAAGGGAGCTGTTTTTT
NA | TRBJ2-7 | 12 | TRBV18 | NA | CASSTGRYEQYF | TGTGCCAGCTCAACAGGGCGTTACGAGCAGTACTTC
NA | TRBJ1-2 | 12 | TRBV2 | NA | CASSEPGYGYTF | TGTGCCAGCAGTGAACCGGGGTACGGCTACACCTTC
TRBD1 | TRBJ1-2 | 15 | TRBV5-1 | NA | CASSFPSGTGEGYTF | TGCGCCAGCAGCTTCCCTTCCGGGACAGGGGAGGGCTACACCTTC
NA | TRBJ2-1 | 11 | TRBV5-1 | NA | CASSFGNEQFF | TGCGCCAGCAGCTTCGGTAATGAGCAGTTCTTC
TRBD1 | TRBJ2-3 | 15 | TRBV5-1 | NA | CASSFRMDRADTQYF | TGCGCCAGCAGTTTTAGGATGGACAGGGCAGATACGCAGTATTTT
TRBD1 | TRBJ2-3 | 18 | TRBV5-1 | NA | CASSPQGAVDSWTDTQYF | TGCGCCAGCAGCCCGCAGGGGGCGGTGGATAGCTGGACAGATACGCAGTATTTT
NA | TRBJ1-6 | 12 | TRBV2 | NA | CASSGTDSPLHF | TGTGCCAGCAGTGGGACAGACTCACCCCTCCACTTT
NA | TRBJ2-5 | 13 | TRBV4-1 | few | CASSRLVGETQYF | TGCGCCAGCAGCCGACTAGTAGGGGAGACCCAGTACTTC
TRBD1 | TRBJ1-1 | 12 | TRBV12-3/TRBV12-4 | many | CASSATGPEAFF | TGTGCCAGCAGTGCGACAGGGCCTGAAGCTTTCTTT
TRBD2 | TRBJ2-3 | 17 | TRBV3-1/TRBV3-2 | few | CASSQALAVLAADTQYF | TGTGCCAGCAGCCAAGCCCTAGCGGTACTAGCGGCAGATACGCAGTATTTT
NA | TRBJ1-6 | 16 | TRBV5-1 | few | CASSLVESQSGSPLHF | TGCGCCAGCAGCTTGGTAGAGTCCCAAAGCGGTTCACCCCTCCACTTT
TRBD1 | TRBJ2-3 | 17 | TRBV5-1 | few | CASSPKDRGTLTDTQYF | TGCGCCAGCAGCCCGAAGGACAGGGGAACCCTCACAGATACGCAGTATTTT
NA | TRBJ1-1 | 13 | TRBV5-1 | NA | CASSPQANTEAFF | TGCGCCAGCAGCCCCCAGGCGAACACTGAAGCTTTCTTT
NA | TRBJ1-6 | 12 | TRBV21-1 | NA | CAGDRYNSPLHF | TGTGCCGGAGACAGGTATAATTCACCCCTCCACTTT
NA | TRBJ1-1 | 10 | TRBV20-1 | NA | CSATDTEAFF | TGCAGTGCTACGGACACTGAAGCTTTCTTT
TRBD1 | TRBJ1-2 | 14 | TRBV7-9 | NA | CASSRTGGSKGYTF | TGTGCCAGCAGCCGGACAGGGGGTTCTAAGGGCTACACCTTC
TRBD1 | TRBJ2-7 | 14 | TRBV6-6 | NA | CASSSTGVTYEQYF | TGTGCCAGCAGTTCGACAGGGGTAACCTACGAGCAGTACTTC
NA | TRBJ1-5 | 14 | TRBV2 | few | CASSATGNNQPQHF | TGTGCCAGCAGCGCGACTGGTAACAATCAGCCCCAGCATTTT
NA | TRBJ2-5 | 15 | TRBV5-4 | NA | CASSLGGPYQETQYF | TGTGCCAGCAGCTTGGGGGGGCCGTACCAAGAGACCCAGTACTTC
TRBD1 | TRBJ1-6 | 13 | TRBV2 | once | CATTGQGGSPLHF | TGTGCCACCACCGGACAGGGAGGTTCACCCCTCCACTTT
TRBD2 | TRBJ2-7 | 14 | TRBV12-5 | NA | CASGFGGTWDEQYF | TGTGCTAGTGGTTTCGGGGGGACTTGGGACGAGCAGTACTTC
NA | TRBJ2-7 | 14 | TRBV27 | NA | CASSLSWANYEQYF | TGTGCCAGCAGTTTAAGTTGGGCGAACTACGAGCAGTACTTC
TRBD1 | TRBJ1-2 | 16 | TRBV7-3 | once | CASSGSGGQGPVGYTF | TGTGCCAGCAGCGGAAGTGGGGGACAGGGACCGGTTGGCTACACCTTC
TRBD2 | TRBJ2-4 | 17 | TRBV7-3 | NA | CASSLTTSGGAKNIQYF | TGTGCCAGCAGCTTAACGACCTCCGGGGGGGCCAAAAACATTCAGTACTTC
NA | TRBJ1-1 | 13 | TRBV6-2/TRBV6-3 | NA | CASSSLGFTEAFF | TGTGCCAGCAGTTCGCTCGGGTTCACTGAAGCTTTCTTT
NA | TRBJ1-6 | 17 | TRBV6-2/TRBV6-3 | NA | CASSYGSASSYNSPLHF | TGTGCCAGCAGTTACGGGTCAGCTAGCTCCTATAATTCACCCCTCCACTTT
NA | TRBJ2-7 | 11 | TRBV29-1 | few | CSVERSGKQYF | TGCAGCGTTGAAAGGTCGGGGAAGCAGTACTTC
NA | TRBJ1-2 | 13 | TRBV4-1 | NA | CASSQDRFRDYTF | TGCGCCAGCAGCCAAGATAGGTTTCGGGATTACACCTTC
TRBD2 | TRBJ2-7 | 20 | TRBV28 | NA | CASSLDPGTLGLALSYEQYF | TGTGCCAGCAGTTTAGATCCCGGGACACTTGGACTAGCCCTCTCCTACGAGCAGTACTTC
NA | TRBJ2-1 | 16 | TRBV23-1 | once | CASSQSESEADSEQFF | TGCGCCAGCAGTCAATCGGAGTCAGAAGCCGACAGTGAGCAGTTCTTC
NA | TRBJ1-1 | 17 | TRBV18 | NA | CASSPTRGTGMNTEAFF | TGTGCCAGCTCACCAACCCGGGGGACTGGGATGAACACTGAAGCTTTCTTT
NA | TRBJ2-7 | 12 | TRBV5-1 | NA | CASSLDGYEQYF | TGCGCCAGCAGCCTGGACGGCTACGAGCAGTACTTC
NA | TRBJ1-4 | 15 | TRBV11-2 | NA | CASSLDGGTNEKLFF | TGTGCCAGCAGCTTAGACGGGGGGACTAATGAAAAACTGTTTTTT
NA | TRBJ2-3 | 15 | TRBV2 | NA | CASSAGSPSTDTQYF | TGTGCCAGCAGTGCCGGGTCTCCTAGCACAGATACGCAGTATTTT
NA | TRBJ2-7 | 15 | TRBV28 | once | CASSSSNGGSYEQYF | TGTGCCAGCAGTTCGTCTAACGGGGGATCCTACGAGCAGTACTTC
TRBD1 | TRBJ1-2 | 14 | TRBV6-6 | NA | CASSYGTGVYGYTF | TGTGCCAGCAGTTACGGGACAGGGGTATATGGCTACACCTTC
NA | TRBJ1-1 | 14 | TRBV7-3 | once | CASSLLGANTEAFF | TGTGCCAGCAGCTTATTGGGGGCGAACACTGAAGCTTTCTTT
TRBD1 | TRBJ1-1 | 14 | TRBV27 | NA | CASKPGQLNTEAFF | TGTGCCAGCAAGCCGGGACAGCTGAACACTGAAGCTTTCTTT
NA | TRBJ2-5 | 13 | TRBV24-1 | NA | CATSDPNKETQYF | TGTGCCACCAGTGACCCTAATAAAGAGACCCAGTACTTC
NA | TRBJ1-2 | 14 | TRBV28 | NA | CASSSPGFSYGYTF | TGTGCCAGCAGTTCCCCAGGGTTCTCCTATGGCTACACCTTC
NA | TRBJ2-1 | 14 | TRBV11-2 | NA | CASSLVLAYNEQFF | TGTGCCAGCAGCCTAGTACTTGCCTACAATGAGCAGTTCTTC